This entry features one T cell receptor (beta chain) sequence. Germline assignment: CDR1 SNHLY and CDR2 FYNNEI. Trimming shortened V by 7 bases and J by 2 bases, and 15 bases separated the two germline ends. The CDR3 is made up of 15 amino acids. Method: immunoSEQ multiplex PCR; TCRdb's copy keeps in-frame clones and lacks some. The repertoire consists of around 30,000 clones, with roughly nine tenths occurring once and the leading ten covering about 41%. The sample originates from a study of T cell responses to AZD1222 COVID-19 vaccine. The rearrangement links TRBV2 to TRBJ1-5; D is possibly TRBD1 (5 bases). The material sequenced was peripheral blood, taken on day 0 of AZD1222 vaccination. This TCR was recovered from an adult in good health. The CDR3 coding sequence is TGTGCCAGCACCAGAAGAGGGGAGGGCAATCAGCCCCAGCATTTT. This translates into CASTRRGEGNQPQHF.